This TCR beta chain stems from a study of T cells in narcolepsy. The CDR3 length is 14 residues. V lost 1 base and J 5 bases, leaving 11 bases between the germline ends. Germline V lookup: CDR1 SGHTA, CDR2 FQGNSA. As concerns this clone: The antigen is not known.

Points from the study as a whole: Same-patient CSF and blood CD4+ T cell clonotypes included HCRT-specific and TRIB2-specific autoreactive ones. Blood of same and different patients, but not healthy controls, reportedly held recurring autoreactive clonotypes.

Measured with immunoSEQ multiplex PCR; TCRdb has only the in-frame clones, and not every one. The repertoire holds around 30,000 clones, with around 79% as singletons. This rearrangement joins TRBV7-2 to TRBJ1-1, with a possible D match to TRBD1 (5 bases). The sequence derives from a human donor in good health. Specimen: memory (CD45RA-) CD4+ T cells from blood. The CDR3 sequence is CASSLDRGATEAFF. The CDR3 region has the DNA TGTGCCAGCAGCTTAGACAGAGGGGCTACTGAAGCTTTCTTT.